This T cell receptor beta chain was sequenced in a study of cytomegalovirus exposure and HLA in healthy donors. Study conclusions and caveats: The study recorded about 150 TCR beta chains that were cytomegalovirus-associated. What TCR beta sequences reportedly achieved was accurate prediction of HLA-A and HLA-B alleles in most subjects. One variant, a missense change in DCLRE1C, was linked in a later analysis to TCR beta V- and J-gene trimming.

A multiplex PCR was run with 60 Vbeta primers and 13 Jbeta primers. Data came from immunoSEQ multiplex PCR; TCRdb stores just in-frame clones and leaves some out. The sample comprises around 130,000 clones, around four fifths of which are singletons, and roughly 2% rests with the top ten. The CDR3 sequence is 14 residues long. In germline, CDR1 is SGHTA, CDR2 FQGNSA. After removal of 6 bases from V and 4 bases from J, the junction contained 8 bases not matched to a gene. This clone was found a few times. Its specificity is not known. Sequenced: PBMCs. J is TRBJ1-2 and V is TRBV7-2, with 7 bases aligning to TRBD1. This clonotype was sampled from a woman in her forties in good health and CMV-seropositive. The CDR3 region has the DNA TGTGCCAGCAGGGTGGACAGGACGGCCTATGGCTACACCTTC. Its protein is CASRVDRTAYGYTF.